One and the same sample provided the 5 T cell receptor beta chains below, sequenced in a study of Graves' ophthalmopathy and Graves' hyperthyroidism. Scientists amplified the TCR beta CDR3 regions from RNA transcripts. The first-round RT-PCR employed HTBI primers together with the Qiagen OneStep RT-PCR kit. A multiplex PCR was then performed as the second round. One entry per CDR3 protein results from TCRdb running MiXCR on the multiplex PCR reads. The sample holds approximately 540,000 distinct CDR3 sequences, under 45% seen once. Sequencing input: peripheral blood or thyroid tissue (not recorded which). These receptors originate from an adult man with Graves' hyperthyroidism.

This clonotype has ten or more counts. This chain joins TRBV29-1 and TRBJ2-2; D is possibly TRBD2 (6 bases). This CDR3 comprises 16 residues. Germline CDR1 is SQVTM and CDR2 is ANQGSEA. Trimming pared 7 bases from V and 0 bases from J, leaving 18 bases between. CDR3 sequence: CSAGASESSNTGELFF. CDR3 DNA: TGCAGCGCTGGGGCTAGCGAGTCCTCGAACACCGGGGAGCTGTTTTTT.

This sequence joins TRBV12-3 or TRBV12-4 and TRBJ2-7, with 9 bases lining up with TRBD1. Trimming at V came to 6 bases and at J to 7 bases, leaving 13 bases not matched to a gene. The CDR3 covers 15 residues. The CDR3 here is CASSASGQGRSEQYF. The CDR3 DNA follows: TGTGCCAGCAGCGCCTCTGGACAGGGGCGGTCGGAGCAGTACTTC.

The CDR3 protein is CSASRQGNYGYTF. CDR3 DNA sequence: TGCAGTGCTAGTCGACAGGGAAACTATGGCTACACCTTC. This chain links TRBV20-1 with TRBJ1-2; 7 positions agree with TRBD1. The CDR3 sequence is 13 residues long. The germline V gene encodes CDR1 DFQATT and CDR2 SNEGSKA (reference sequence). Trimming at V came to 3 bases and at J to 2 bases, leaving 3 bases not matched to a gene.

Note on this clonotype: A much larger clone lies one base from this, so it may be a read error. The V gene is TRBV25-1, the J gene TRBJ1-2; 8 positions match TRBD1. Germline CDR1 and CDR2: MGHDK and SYGVNS. CDR3 length: 16 residues. The V segment lost 8 bases and the J segment 4 bases; nucleotides outside the gene matches: 15. The CDR3 nucleotides read TGTGCCAGCTCATCACTACCGACAGGGGCCTCCTATGGCTACACCTTC. Translation: CASSSLPTGASYGYTF.

This clonotype was recorded a few times. The V and J genes are TRBV24-1 and TRBJ1-4; the match to TRBD1 covers 9 bases. Germline V CDR1 and CDR2: KGHDR, SFDVKD. CDR3 length equals 15 residues. V was pared by 5 bases and J by 5 bases, with 5 bases of the junction left unmatched. The CDR3: CATSGGDRANEKLFF. CDR3 sequence (DNA): TGTGCCACCAGTGGAGGGGACAGGGCAAATGAAAAACTGTTTTTT.